The T cell receptor beta chain under discussion was sequenced for a study of blood T cell repertoires in COVID-19. A few counts support this clone. Repertoires were generated with immunoSEQ multiplex PCR, while TCRdb's copy carries only in-frame clones and drops some. The repertoire has tens of thousands of clones, over 80% of them found once; the top ten carry about 18%. The V gene's germline CDR1 is SGHNT and CDR2 YYREEE (reference sequence). V lost 4 bases and J lost 5; bases outside the gene matches: 8. The CDR3 consists of 15 residues. V is TRBV5-4 and J is TRBJ1-1; TRBD1 agrees at 10 bases. This TCR derives from a woman older than 75 with acute or convalescent COVID-19. The sequenced sample was peripheral blood. CDR3: CASSPDRGRNTEAFF. As DNA, the CDR3 is TGTGCCAGCAGCCCCGACAGGGGGCGTAATACTGAAGCTTTCTTT.